This T cell receptor beta chain was identified during a study of T cell responses to AZD1222 COVID-19 vaccine. Only in-frame clones appear in the TCRdb table, and some are missing; sequencing was by immunoSEQ multiplex PCR. Of around 120,000 clones listed, about nine tenths are singletons. The CDR3 has 16 residues. V lost 6 bases to trimming and J lost 0 bases, with 17 bases between them. The germline gives CDR1 MDHEN, CDR2 SYDVKM. The TCR comes from an adult in good health. The chain joins TRBV28 to TRBJ1-1, with D perhaps TRBD1 (5 bases). Sample: peripheral blood, taken on day 0 of AZD1222 vaccination. CDR3 sequence (DNA): TGTGCCAGCAGGCGCTCCAGGGAAAGGGTGAACACTGAAGCTTTCTTT. This sequence encodes CASRRSRERVNTEAFF.